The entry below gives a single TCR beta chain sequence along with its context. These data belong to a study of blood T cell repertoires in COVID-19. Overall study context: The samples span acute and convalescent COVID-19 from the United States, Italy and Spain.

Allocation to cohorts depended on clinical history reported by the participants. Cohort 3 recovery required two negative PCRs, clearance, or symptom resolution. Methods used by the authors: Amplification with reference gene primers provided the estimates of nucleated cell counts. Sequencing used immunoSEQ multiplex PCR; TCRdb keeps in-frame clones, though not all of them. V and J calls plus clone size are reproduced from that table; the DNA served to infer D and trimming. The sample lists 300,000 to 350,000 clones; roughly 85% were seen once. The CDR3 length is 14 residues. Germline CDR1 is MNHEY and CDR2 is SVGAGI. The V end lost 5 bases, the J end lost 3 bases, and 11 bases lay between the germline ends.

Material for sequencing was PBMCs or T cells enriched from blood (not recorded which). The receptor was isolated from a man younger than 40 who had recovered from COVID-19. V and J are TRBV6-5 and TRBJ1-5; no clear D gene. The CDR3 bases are TGTGCCAGCAGTCGAGGGAATAACAATCAGCCCCAGCATTTT. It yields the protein CASSRGNNNQPQHF.